The entry below gives a single T cell receptor (beta chain) sequence along with its context. Antigen unknown. The sample originates from a study of T cells expressing NK-cell markers. Study-level points and caveats: In a few donors, dominant clonotypes made up 28.3-60.1% of CD3+CD56-NKG2C+ cells. For six donors, the dominant NKG2C+ clonotypes made up about 1.0-7.5% of their CD8+ T cells.

Production of TCR beta cDNA relied on 5'RACE template switching with UMIs. TCRdb re-called the 5' RACE reads; every CDR3 protein appears as one record, without DNA. This listing includes 120,000 to 150,000 distinct CDR3 sequences. The CDR3 loop spans 12 amino acids. The germline V gene has CDR1 SGDLS and CDR2 YYNGEE. The chain joins TRBV9 to TRBJ2-2. Input material: blood T cells: a sorted CD56 or NKG2C T cell subset, CD4+ or CD8+ T cells, or bulk PBMC T cells (not recorded which). The receptor was derived from a young man in good health. The CDR3 region is CASSSFTGELFF.